Shown below are 29 T cell receptor beta chains from a single sample sequenced in a study (dated by TCRdb to between 2015 and 2016). The library relied on RT-PCR. Data came from an Illumina MiSeq. TCRdb reanalyzed the raw reads on its own, using fastp at Q25 for trimming and MiXCR for clone calling, and kept in-frame beta chains. Identical CDR3 protein sequences are pooled into one entry, listed with their most common genes and DNA. Here the sample has about 680,000 distinct CDR3 sequences; 11% to 15% occur a single time. Together, the top ten hold about 3.6% of the sample. Sequencing was performed on memory CD4+ T cells from blood. The origin of the receptors is a female donor in good health, serving as a healthy control.

J is TRBJ2-1 and V is TRBV7-3; 8 bases are shared with TRBD2. CDR3 size: 16 residues. V shed 4 bases, J shed 2 bases, and the junction held 7 bases outside the gene matches. The germline gives CDR1 SGHTA, CDR2 FQGTGA. CDR3 coding DNA: TGTGCCAGCAGCTACGGACTAGCCGAAACCTACAATGAGCAGTTCTTC. This translates into CASSYGLAETYNEQFF.

This clonotype was counted only a few times. V usage is TRBV12-3 or TRBV12-4 and J usage is TRBJ1-5, with 8 bases fitting TRBD1. J lost 6 bases, V lost 4 bases, and 5 bases had no gene match. CDR3 length: 14 residues. Here the CDR3 reads CASSWTGTSQPQHF. The CDR3 region has the DNA TGTGCCAGCAGTTGGACAGGGACAAGTCAGCCCCAGCATTTT.

This clonotype was recorded many times. V usage is TRBV4-3 and J usage is TRBJ1-5, with D hard to call. Germline V gives CDR1 LGHNA, CDR2 YSLEER. The CDR3 length is 13 residues. Trimming stripped 0 bases from V and 7 bases from J, with 7 bases between. CDR3 sequence reads: CASSQDRQQPQHF. CDR3 nucleotide sequence: TGCGCCAGCAGCCAAGACAGGCAACAGCCCCAGCATTTT.

This clonotype has at least ten counts. The chain uses TRBV30 and TRBJ1-5; 9 positions agree with TRBD1. The CDR3 length is 13 residues. Germline CDR1 and CDR2: GTSNPN and SVGIG (reference sequence). Trimming removed 3 bases from V and 7 bases from J; junction bases left unmatched: 4. CDR3 sequence: CAWSTGGDQPQHF. As DNA, the CDR3 is TGTGCCTGGAGCACAGGGGGCGACCAGCCCCAGCATTTT.

This clonotype has more than one count but fewer than ten. The V call is TRBV6-2 or TRBV6-3, the J call TRBJ2-1; the D gene is possibly TRBD2 (5 bases). Trimming took 1 base from V and 6 from J, leaving 10 bases between them. CDR3 size: 14 residues. From germline, CDR1 is MNHEY and CDR2 SVGEGT. CDR3 sequence: CASSYYGVGNEQFF. The CDR3 nucleotides are TGTGCCAGCAGTTACTACGGGGTCGGCAATGAGCAGTTCTTC.

This clonotype has only a few counts. V gene TRBV3-1 combines with J gene TRBJ2-7, with 11 bases identical to TRBD2. This CDR3 is 15 amino acids long. V was pared by 4 bases and J by 5 bases, with 7 bases of the junction left unmatched. Germline V gene sequence: CDR1 LGHDT, CDR2 YNNKEL (reference sequence). DNA for the CDR3: TGTGCCAGCAGCCTCACTAGCGGGAGTGTCGACGAGCAGTACTTC. This codes for CASSLTSGSVDEQYF.

This clonotype was observed many times. This chain links TRBV10-3 with TRBJ2-3, with 7 bases fitting TRBD1. This CDR3 has 14 residues. J was trimmed by 0 bases and V by 6 bases; bases with no gene match: 3. The V gene's germline CDR1 is ENHRY and CDR2 SYGVKD. The DNA for the CDR3 is TGTGCCATCAGCCGGGACAGTAGCACAGATACGCAGTATTTT. Its translation: CAISRDSSTDTQYF.

In this sample, this clonotype turned up many times. This rearrangement joins TRBV9 to TRBJ2-2; D perhaps matches TRBD1 (6 bases). The CDR3 is 15 amino acids. The germline V gene encodes CDR1 SGDLS and CDR2 YYNGEE. V was pared by 4 bases and J by 0 bases, with 10 bases between. The CDR3 coding sequence is TGTGCCAGCAGCCGGGCAGGGGCGAACACCGGGGAGCTGTTTTTT. This translates into CASSRAGANTGELFF.

The chain carries TRBV7-2 and TRBJ2-1, with D perhaps matching TRBD2 (7 bases). The CDR3 consists of 16 residues. Per germline, CDR1 SGHTA and CDR2 FQGNSA. The germline V and J ends were trimmed by 0 bases and 7 bases, with 16 bases remaining between them. The CDR3 here is CASSLAPGGAYNEQFF. As DNA, the CDR3 is TGTGCCAGCAGCTTAGCGCCGGGGGGCGCGTATAATGAGCAGTTCTTC.

The rearrangement uses TRBV5-1 and TRBJ2-7, with 8 bases lining up with TRBD2. Trimming took 3 bases from V and 5 from J; bases not matched to a gene: 7. The CDR3 spans 14 residues. CDR1 and CDR2 from the germline V gene are SGHRS and YFSETQ. CDR3 protein: CASSSAGVRNEQYF. The CDR3 DNA sequence: TGCGCCAGCAGCTCAGCGGGAGTACGGAACGAGCAGTACTTC.

This chain links TRBV20-1 with TRBJ2-1, with D maybe TRBD1 (5 bases). There are 17 residues in the CDR3. Trimming left V 6 bases short and J 1 base short, with 22 bases between. Germline V CDR1 and CDR2: DFQATT, SNEGSKA (reference sequence). CDR3 DNA: TGCAGTGCCCGAAATTTTAGGAATCAGGGTTCCTACAATGAGCAGTTCTTC. Translated: CSARNFRNQGSYNEQFF.

This chain uses TRBV5-1 with TRBJ2-5, with 13 bases matching TRBD2. This CDR3 is 16 amino acids long. J gave up 2 bases and V 4 bases, and 5 bases lay outside the gene matches. From germline, CDR1 is SGHRS and CDR2 YFSETQ. The CDR3 protein is CASSGTSGTLQETQYF. The CDR3 DNA is TGCGCCAGCAGCGGGACTAGCGGGACCCTTCAAGAGACCCAGTACTTC.

The rearrangement links TRBV20-1 to TRBJ2-3; D gene uncertain. The germline V and J ends were trimmed by 0 bases and 2 bases, with 12 bases remaining between them. CDR1 and CDR2 (germline): DFQATT, SNEGSKA (reference sequence). The CDR3 runs 15 residues. The CDR3 reads CSAREAVLSTDTQYF. Here the CDR3 DNA reads TGCAGTGCTAGAGAGGCAGTATTATCCACAGATACGCAGTATTTT.

Only a few counts were recorded for this clonotype. This chain connects TRBV4-3 to TRBJ2-1; tentatively, D is TRBD2 (7 bases). Germline-derived CDR1 and CDR2 are LGHNA and YSLEER. The CDR3 extends over 15 amino acids. Trimming removed 5 bases from V and 6 bases from J, with 17 bases in between. CDR3 in DNA: TGCGCCAGCAGCTATGGGGGCGGGGGCAGCAATGAGCAGTTCTTC. Translated: CASSYGGGGSNEQFF.

This chain links TRBV24-1 with TRBJ1-4; D not resolved. Between the trimmed V and J ends, which lost 2 bases and 8 bases, there was a span of 11 bases. In germline, CDR1 is KGHDR, CDR2 SFDVKD. The CDR3 is 14 amino acids. The CDR3 here is CATSDSLSGEKLFF. The CDR3 DNA is TGTGCCACCAGTGATTCTCTTAGCGGGGAAAAACTGTTTTTT.

This clonotype was seen a few times. The chain combines TRBV5-6 with TRBJ1-4; the D gene is possibly TRBD1 (6 bases). The V gene's germline CDR1 is SGHDT and CDR2 YYEEEE. V shed 1 base and J shed 5 bases, with 12 bases lying between them. The CDR3 sequence is 15 residues long. CDR3 nucleotides: TGTGCCAGCAGCTTGCAGGGGCAGAGCAATGAAAAACTGTTTTTT. Amino acids: CASSLQGQSNEKLFF. The entire variable domain, with the rest obtained from reference TRBV5-6 and TRBJ1-4, is as follows: DAGVTQSPTHLIKTRGQQVTLRCSPKSGHDTVSWYQQALGQGPQFIFQYYEEEERQRGNFPDRFSGHQFPNYSSELNVNALLLGDSALYLCASSLQGQSNEKLFFGSGTQLSVL.

Details on this clonotype: At one boundary the junction diverges from the germline segment, which might be a read error. The rearrangement links TRBV6-1 to TRBJ2-5; 16 bases are shared with TRBD2. This CDR3 has 16 amino acids. Per the germline V gene, CDR1 is MNHNS and CDR2 is SASEGT. CDR3: CASSEGSLLGTSGRAF. The CDR3 DNA reads TGTGCCAGCAGTGAAGGGAGCCTATTAGGGACTAGCGGGAGGGCCTTC.

The table lists this clonotype with a few counts. The chain couples TRBV7-9 to TRBJ1-1; D unclear. CDR1 is SEHNR and CDR2 is FQNEAQ in the germline V gene (reference sequence). The CDR3 is made up of 13 amino acids. Trimming pared 2 bases from V and 6 bases from J, leaving 10 bases between. The DNA of the CDR3 is TGTGCCAGCAGCTTAATCCGGGATTCTGAAGCTTTCTTT. Its translation: CASSLIRDSEAFF.

This clonotype was detected a few times. The chain carries TRBV11-2 and TRBJ2-3; D not certain. The CDR3 is 15 amino acids. Per germline, CDR1 SGHAT and CDR2 FQNNGV. The ends were cut back, 2 bases at V and 6 bases at J, with 15 bases in the middle. This chain's CDR3 is CASSLSMTTLDTQYF. CDR3 DNA sequence: TGTGCCAGCAGCTTATCCATGACGACCTTGGATACGCAGTATTTT.

This clonotype has at least ten counts. The chain joins TRBV12-3 or TRBV12-4 to TRBJ2-3, with 9 bases lining up with TRBD2. This CDR3 contains 15 residues. The J segment lost 1 base and the V segment lost 9 bases, leaving 8 bases of the junction unmatched. The CDR3 is CASRLSGSGTDTQYF. CDR3 nucleotide sequence: TGTGCCAGTCGCCTTAGCGGGAGTGGCACAGATACGCAGTATTTT.

At least ten counts were recorded for this clonotype. The chain uses TRBV29-1 and TRBJ2-1, with D possibly matching TRBD2 (5 bases). Per the germline V gene, CDR1 is SQVTM and CDR2 is ANQGSEA. The CDR3 is made up of 13 amino acids. The V gene lost 7 bases and the J gene lost 1 base, with 11 bases spanning the gap. The CDR3 DNA follows: TGCAGCGAGAGTACTAGTTCCTACAATGAGCAGTTCTTC. Its protein is CSESTSSYNEQFF.

The chain uses TRBV27 and TRBJ2-7; D may correspond to TRBD1 or TRBD2 (5 bases each). Trimming stripped 4 bases from V and 7 bases from J, with 11 bases between. CDR1 and CDR2 (germline): MNHEY, SMNVEV (reference sequence). CDR3 length: 12 residues. CDR3 sequence reads: CASSSGRIEQYF. In nucleotides, the CDR3 is TGTGCCAGCAGTTCGGGACGAATTGAGCAGTACTTC.

This chain joins TRBV2 and TRBJ2-1; 9 bases map to TRBD2. Germline trimming cut 8 bases from V and 4 bases from J; bases unmatched to any gene: 6. Germline CDR1 and CDR2: SNHLY and FYNNEI. The CDR3 has 14 residues. The CDR3 region is CASPRTSDYNEQFF. The CDR3 nucleotides are TGTGCCAGCCCGCGGACTAGCGATTACAATGAGCAGTTCTTC. Full variable domain (rest looked up from reference TRBV2 and TRBJ2-1): EPEVTQTPSHQVTQMGQEVILRCVPISNHLYFYWYRQILGQKVEFLVSFYNNEISEKSEIFDDQFSVERPDGSNFTLKIRSTKLEDSAMYFCASPRTSDYNEQFFGPGTRLTVL.

This clonotype came up many times. V gene TRBV4-1 combines with J gene TRBJ2-1; 12 positions match TRBD2. The CDR3 totals 17 residues. Looked up from germline, CDR1 is MGHRA and CDR2 is YSYEKL. Losses at the gene ends were 2 bases for V and 6 bases for J; bases not matched to a gene: 8. The CDR3 DNA reads as TGCGCCAGCAGCCAACCGGGACTAGCGGGTGAAAGCAATGAGCAGTTCTTC. Amino acid sequence: CASSQPGLAGESNEQFF.

A few counts support this clonotype. The gene calls are TRBV7-3 and TRBJ2-2, with a possible D match to TRBD2 (6 bases). In germline, CDR1 is SGHTA, CDR2 FQGTGA. V was pared by 4 bases and J by 6 bases, with 12 bases between. The CDR3 runs to 14 residues. CDR3 nucleotide sequence: TGTGCCAGCAGCTCCGGGACTCGATCCGGGGAGCTGTTTTTT. As protein: CASSSGTRSGELFF.

This clonotype was counted a few times. J is TRBJ2-4 and V is TRBV20-1; TRBD1 matches 8 bases. The CDR3 extends over 18 amino acids. CDR1 DFQATT and CDR2 SNEGSKA come from the germline V gene (reference sequence). Trimming cost V 0 bases and J 9 bases; bases outside gene matches: 19. The CDR3 bases are TGCAGTGCTAGAGATCATCGGCAGGGGGCCGCTGGGTTGAGCATTCAGTACTTC. As protein: CSARDHRQGAAGLSIQYF.

This clonotype occurred many times. This chain uses TRBV29-1 with TRBJ2-1, with TRBD2 matching 11 bases. Germline V CDR1 and CDR2: SQVTM, ANQGSEA. This CDR3 has 16 amino acids. With V trimmed by 6 bases and J by 1 base, 8 bases remained unmatched. In nucleotides, the CDR3 is TGCAGCGTGGGTAGCGGGAGGGCCCGGTCCTACAATGAGCAGTTCTTC. It yields the protein CSVGSGRARSYNEQFF.

DNA for the CDR3: TGTGCCAGCAGCTTAGCGATATCCAACTATGGCTACACCTTC. Protein sequence: CASSLAISNYGYTF. The genes are TRBV7-9 and TRBJ1-2, with D unclear. Germline-derived CDR1 and CDR2 are SEHNR and FQNEAQ (reference sequence). The CDR3 is 14 residues long. Trimming left V 0 bases short and J 2 bases short, with 7 bases between.

This clonotype came up a few times. Mismatch with germline at one junction end may stem from a read error. The CDR3, as DNA: TGCAGTGCTAGAGATAATACGACGCCCGCGGTCACCGGGGCCCTCTTT. It encodes CSARDNTTPAVTGALF. This sequence joins TRBV20-1 and TRBJ1-6, with TRBD1 as a possible D gene (5 bases). The CDR3 is 16 residues long. Germline lookup yields CDR1 DFQATT and CDR2 SNEGSKA (reference sequence).